This TCR beta chain was retrieved from a study of Tregs in tolerant kidney transplant recipients. This table comes from immunoSEQ multiplex PCR, and its TCRdb copy is limited to in-frame clones, with some not included. The sample carries more than 60,000 clones, less than 90% recorded once. This clone was observed a single time. The V segment lost 0 bases and the J segment 2 bases; nucleotides outside the gene matches: 2. The CDR3 runs to 15 residues. CDR1 SGHTA and CDR2 FQGTGA come from the germline V gene. This chain links TRBV7-3 with TRBJ2-7, with TRBD2 identical over 9 bases. The sequencing here drew on CD4+ T cells from blood, taken before the transplant. The receptor's source is a human donor who received a combined kidney and bone marrow transplant. CDR3 in amino acids: CASSLTAGGTYEQYF. The CDR3 DNA follows: TGTGCCAGCAGCTTAACAGCGGGAGGCACCTACGAGCAGTACTTC.